This entry describes one T cell receptor beta chain. The participants were between roughly 18 and 89 years old and came from fewer than 25 US areas. Participant-reported clinical history was the basis for cohort assignment. The data were obtained in a study of blood T cell repertoires in COVID-19. With 2 bases clipped from V and 6 bases from J, the junction kept 10 bases outside the gene matches. Per germline, CDR1 SGHRS and CDR2 YFSETQ. The CDR3 runs to 15 residues. The repertoire was sequenced with immunoSEQ multiplex PCR; TCRdb's copy has only in-frame clones and lacks some. This table holds about 150,000 clones, less than 80% found once.

Input material: PBMCs or T cells enriched from blood (not recorded which). This chain uses TRBV5-1 with TRBJ2-7; 8 positions match TRBD1. This clonotype was obtained from a woman between 65 and 79 years old in a cohort exposed to, infected with or recovered from COVID-19 (not recorded which). The CDR3 DNA sequence: TGCGCCAGCAGCTTTGGTGGACAGGGCCCCCGCGAGCAGTACTTC. Amino acids: CASSFGGQGPREQYF.